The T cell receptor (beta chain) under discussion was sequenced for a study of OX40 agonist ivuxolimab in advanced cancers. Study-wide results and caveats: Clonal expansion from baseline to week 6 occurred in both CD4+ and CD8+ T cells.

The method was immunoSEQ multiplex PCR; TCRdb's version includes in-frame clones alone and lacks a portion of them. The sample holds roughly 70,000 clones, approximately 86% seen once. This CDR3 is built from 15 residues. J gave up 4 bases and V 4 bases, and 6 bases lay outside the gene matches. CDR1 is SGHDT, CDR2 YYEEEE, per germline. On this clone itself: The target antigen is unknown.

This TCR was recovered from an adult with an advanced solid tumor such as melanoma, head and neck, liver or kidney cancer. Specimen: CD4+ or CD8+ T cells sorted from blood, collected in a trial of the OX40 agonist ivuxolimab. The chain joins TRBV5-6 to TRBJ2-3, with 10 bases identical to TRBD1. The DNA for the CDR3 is TGTGCCAGCAGCGACGGGACAGGGGTTTCAGATACGCAGTATTTT. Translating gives CASSDGTGVSDTQYF.